This T cell receptor beta chain appears in the sequencing data of a study of blood T cell repertoires in COVID-19. Study background: COVID-19 samples collected from the United States, Italy and Spain covered acute and convalescent phases. T cells, B-cell-depleted T cells, or PBMCs provided the cDNA or gDNA that served as material.

Original analysis: The assay estimated nucleated cells by amplifying reference gene primers. Sequencing used immunoSEQ multiplex PCR; TCRdb keeps in-frame clones, though not all of them. Clonal size and the V and J genes are those of that table, whereas D and trimming came from the DNA. The sample has a few hundred thousand clones; roughly 86% are singletons. Germline-derived CDR1 and CDR2 are MDHEN and SYDVKM. CDR3 length equals 17 residues. J gave up 1 base and V 1 base, and 7 bases lay outside the gene matches. This clone has just a few counts. Cohort 3 recovery required two negative PCRs, clearance, or symptom resolution.

This TCR derives from a young woman who had recovered from COVID-19. Sequenced input: PBMCs or T cells enriched from blood (not recorded which). The rearrangement uses TRBV28 and TRBJ1-2, with 9 nucleotides matching TRBD1. This CDR3 reads CASSLYGQGMDNYGYTF. The CDR3, as DNA: TGTGCCAGCAGTTTATACGGACAGGGGATGGATAACTATGGCTACACCTTC.